A single sample is the source of the 4 T cell receptor beta chains below, sequenced in a study of post-analysis software for immune sequencing data. Study-wide points: Compared with controls, patients had more of about 5 TRBV segments, including TRBV5-6, TRBV5-1 and TRBV20-1.

Sequencing libraries made from TCR beta cDNA carried unique molecular identifiers. TCRdb re-called the PCR reads with MiXCR, one entry per CDR3 protein. The sample lists hundreds of thousands of distinct CDR3 sequences; 44% were seen once. These TCRs are of unknown antigen specificity. The sample comprised blood. Source of these receptors: a girl aged 10 to 17 with multiple sclerosis.

This clonotype was found a few times. CDR3 loop: CASSLSLAGDTQYF. The DNA for the CDR3 is TGTGCCAGCAGCTTAAGTCTAGCTGGGGATACGCAGTATTTT. This rearrangement joins TRBV7-9 to TRBJ2-3, with TRBD2 as a possible D gene (5 bases). Germline V gene lookup returns CDR1 SEHNR and CDR2 FQNEAQ (reference sequence). V was shortened by 2 bases and J by 6 bases, with 12 bases between the two germline ends. The CDR3 runs 14 residues.

CDR3 nucleotides: TGCAGTGCTAGAAATAGCGGGAGTATCAATGAGCAGTTCTTC. Translation gives CSARNSGSINEQFF. This chain connects TRBV20-1 to TRBJ2-1; 9 nucleotides align to TRBD2. CDR3 size: 14 residues. V lost 2 bases, J lost 6 bases, and 5 bases stayed unmatched. Per germline, CDR1 DFQATT and CDR2 SNEGSKA (reference sequence).

The gene calls are TRBV29-1 and TRBJ1-2; TRBD1 agrees at 9 bases. J was trimmed by 4 bases and V by 0 bases; bases with no gene match: 15. Germline CDR1 reads SQVTM; CDR2 reads ANQGSEA. The CDR3 runs 18 residues. CDR3 DNA sequence: TGCAGCGTTGAAGATCCCCCTGGACAGGGGACTAGAATCTATGGCTACACCTTC. It encodes CSVEDPPGQGTRIYGYTF. The full variable domain, in which reference TRBV29-1 and TRBJ1-2 provide the parts outside the CDR3, is SAVISQKPSRDICQRGTSLTIQCQVDSQVTMMFWYRQQPGQSLTLIATANQGSEATYESGFVIDKFPISRPNLTFSTLTVSNMSPEDSSIYLCSVEDPPGQGTRIYGYTFGSGTRLTVV.

The genes are TRBV19 and TRBJ1-5, with 8 bases fitting TRBD1. The CDR3 is made up of 15 amino acids. The germline V gene has CDR1 LNHDA and CDR2 SQIVND (reference sequence). Germline trimming cut 4 bases from V and 2 bases from J; bases unmatched to any gene: 4. The CDR3 region has the DNA TGTGCCAGTAGTACGACAGGGGTTGGCAATCAGCCCCAGCATTTT. Protein product: CASSTTGVGNQPQHF.